The 25 T cell receptor beta chains in this list originate from one sample, sequenced in a study of shared clonotypes between healthy human individuals. Clones were read by immunoSEQ multiplex PCR, and TCRdb kept only the in-frame ones, dropping some. The repertoire holds approximately 640,000 clones, 55% to 75% seen once, with about 1.8% in the top ten. Sequencing used memory CD4+ T cells sorted from blood. Subset described: CD45RA-negative fraction. The receptors stem from a woman under 40 in good health.

The DNA of the CDR3 is TGTGCCAGCACCGGGACGTTAGGCAATGAGCAGTTCTTC. Its translation is CASTGTLGNEQFF. The chain recombines TRBV6-1 with TRBJ2-1; D may be TRBD1 or TRBD2 (5 bases each). CDR1 MNHNS and CDR2 SASEGT come from the germline V gene. The V and J ends lost 7 bases and 6 bases respectively, with 13 bases between them. The CDR3 has 13 residues.

The chain employs TRBV5-1 and TRBJ1-2; 7 bases map to TRBD1. V shed 4 bases and J 4 bases; nucleotides not matched to a gene: 16. The germline V gene encodes CDR1 SGHRS and CDR2 YFSETQ. The CDR3 spans 17 residues. Here the CDR3 DNA reads TGCGCCAGCAGCCCCCGAGAGGGGGCCCTCGGCGGCTATGGCTACACCTTC. As protein: CASSPREGALGGYGYTF.

This chain links TRBV7-8 with TRBJ2-5; a weak D match, TRBD2 (6 bases). Trimming removed 4 bases from V and 7 bases from J, with 19 bases in between. This CDR3 spans 15 amino acids. Looked up from germline, CDR1 is SGHVS and CDR2 is FQNEAQ. The CDR3 protein is CASSSAGTRGSTQYF. DNA for the CDR3: TGTGCCAGCAGCTCAGCCGGGACTCGGGGGTCGACCCAGTACTTC.

The rearrangement joins TRBV4-1 to TRBJ2-6, with 7 positions matching TRBD1. This CDR3 comprises 17 residues. The trim removed 2 bases at V and 1 base at J, leaving 5 bases unmatched. Looked up from germline, CDR1 is MGHRA and CDR2 is YSYEKL. This CDR3 reads CASSQTTGDSGANVLTF. In DNA form, the CDR3 reads TGCGCCAGCAGCCAAACCACAGGGGATTCTGGGGCCAACGTCCTGACTTTC.

The gene calls are TRBV7-8 and TRBJ1-5; D unresolved. Trimming left V 5 bases short and J 0 bases short, with 17 bases between. Germline V lookup: CDR1 SGHVS, CDR2 FQNEAQ. This CDR3 contains 17 residues. The CDR3 loop is CASSRFMPWDSNQPQHF. The CDR3 nucleotides are TGTGCCAGCAGCCGGTTCATGCCTTGGGATAGCAATCAGCCCCAGCATTTT. Using reference TRBV7-8 and TRBJ1-5 for the parts outside the CDR3, the full variable domain is GAGVSQSPRYKVAKRGQDVALRCDPISGHVSLFWYQQALGQGPEFLTYFQNEAQLDKSGLPSDRFFAERPEGSVSTLKIQRTQQEDSAVYLCASSRFMPWDSNQPQHFGDGTRLSIL.

The rearrangement uses TRBV28 and TRBJ1-4, with D possibly TRBD1 on 5 matching bases. The CDR3 has 14 residues. Germline V gene sequence: CDR1 MDHEN, CDR2 SYDVKM. Trimming pared 6 bases from V and 5 bases from J, leaving 13 bases between. The CDR3 DNA reads TGTGCCAGCAGGCCGGCGGGGGACAATGAAAAACTGTTTTTT. It is translated as CASRPAGDNEKLFF.

The chain joins TRBV6-1 to TRBJ1-1; D remains ambiguous. Germline V gene data show CDR1 as MNHNS and CDR2 as SASEGT. V lost 6 bases and J lost 6, with 20 bases in between. The CDR3 runs to 15 residues. In nucleotides, the CDR3 is TGTGCCAGCAGGCCCCAACGGGGAGTTCTCGCTGAAGCTTTCTTT. It encodes CASRPQRGVLAEAFF.

The CDR3 is CASSQAKNSPLHF. CDR3 nucleotides: TGTGCCAGCAGCCAAGCCAAGAATTCACCCCTCCACTTT. The chain combines TRBV14 with TRBJ1-6, with unresolved D. Germline V gene sequence: CDR1 SGHDN, CDR2 FVKESK. V dropped 1 base and J dropped 7 bases, with 5 bases sitting between them. The CDR3 runs 13 residues.

The sample holds one count of this clone. The same CDR3 can be traced to other DNA sequences in this sample. V gene TRBV21-1 combines with J gene TRBJ2-1; the table names TRBD2, a call not compared with the DNA. TRBV21-1 constitutes a pseudogene. This CDR3 spans 11 amino acids. CDR3 sequence (DNA): TGTGCCAGCAGCAAACAACGGGAGCAGTTCTTC. This encodes CASSKQREQFF.

The genes are TRBV9 and TRBJ2-7; either TRBD1 or TRBD2 may fit D (5 bases each). The CDR3 is 14 amino acids. CDR1 and CDR2 from the germline V gene are SGDLS and YYNGEE. Trimming left V 1 base short and J 0 bases short, with 8 bases between. CDR3 loop: CASSVRGFSYEQYF. As DNA, the CDR3 is TGTGCCAGCAGCGTACGGGGCTTCTCCTACGAGCAGTACTTC.

V gene TRBV5-1 combines with J gene TRBJ2-2, with D possibly being TRBD1 (7 bases). V lost 3 bases and J lost 5, with 14 bases in between. The CDR3 covers 15 residues. Germline CDR1 is SGHRS and CDR2 is YFSETQ. This CDR3 reads CASSSRQGGTGELFF. CDR3 in DNA: TGCGCCAGCAGCTCTCGACAGGGAGGAACCGGGGAGCTGTTTTTT. The full variable domain, with the rest looked up from reference TRBV5-1 and TRBJ2-2, is KAGVTQTPRYLIKTRGQQVTLSCSPISGHRSVSWYQQTPGQGLQFLFEYFSETQRNKGNFPGRFSGRQFSNSRSEMNVSTLELGDSALYLCASSSRQGGTGELFFGEGSRLTVL.

The chain has TRBV11-3 and TRBJ2-1, with 8 bases aligning to TRBD2. CDR3 size: 14 residues. Germline CDR1 is SGHNT and CDR2 is YENEEA. Trimming removed 0 bases from V and 9 bases from J; junction bases left unmatched: 4. CDR3 coding DNA: TGTGCCAGCAGCTTAGATCGGACTAGCAGTGAGCAGTTCTTC. Protein sequence: CASSLDRTSSEQFF.

V is TRBV4-2 and J is TRBJ2-5; 8 positions match TRBD2. Germline loops: CDR1 LGHNA, CDR2 YNFKEQ. The CDR3 totals 16 residues. V was pared by 5 bases and J by 6 bases, with 14 bases of the junction left unmatched. In DNA, the CDR3 is TGTGCCAGCAGCAAGGAGGAAGGTAGCGGGATGCAGACCCAGTACTTC. This sequence encodes CASSKEEGSGMQTQYF.

This clone was seen a single time. V gene TRBV11-2 combines with J gene TRBJ1-3, with TRBD1 identical over 7 bases. V was pared by 4 bases and J by 2 bases, with 5 bases of the junction left unmatched. CDR1 and CDR2 (germline): SGHAT, FQNNGV. CDR3 length equals 15 residues. CDR3 loop: CASSYRGSTGNTIYF. CDR3 coding DNA: TGTGCCAGCAGCTACAGGGGCTCGACTGGAAACACCATATATTTT.

The chain has TRBV11-2 and TRBJ2-6; D perhaps matches TRBD1 (5 bases). Germline assignment: CDR1 SGHAT and CDR2 FQNNGV. The V end lost 3 bases, the J end lost 2 bases, and 8 bases lay between the germline ends. The CDR3 has 15 amino acids. CDR3 in amino acids: CASSLPGPGANVLTF. CDR3 DNA: TGTGCCAGCAGCTTGCCAGGGCCTGGGGCCAACGTCCTGACTTTC.

The chain employs TRBV5-1 and TRBJ2-4, with 7 bases identical to TRBD1. The germline V gene has CDR1 SGHRS and CDR2 YFSETQ. This CDR3 has 16 amino acids. The junction had 9 bases not matched to a gene; V was cut back by 4 bases and J by 2 bases. CDR3 loop: CASSDPRQGTKNIQYF. CDR3 sequence (DNA): TGCGCCAGCAGCGATCCAAGACAGGGAACCAAAAACATTCAGTACTTC.

Details on this clone: The sample carries other DNA sequences with the same CDR3. The V and J genes are TRBV7-2 and TRBJ2-1; the match to TRBD1 covers 8 bases. This CDR3 comprises 15 residues. Trimming at V came to 4 bases and at J to 1 base, leaving 3 bases not matched to a gene. Germline V gene data show CDR1 as SGHTA and CDR2 as FQGNSA. The CDR3 region has the DNA TGTGCCAGCAGCTCCGACAGGGGTTCCTACAATGAGCAGTTCTTC. It specifies CASSSDRGSYNEQFF.

The chain couples TRBV19 to TRBJ2-5; the D gene could be TRBD1 or TRBD2 (6 bases each). Germline values: CDR1 LNHDA, CDR2 SQIVND (reference sequence). The germline V and J ends were trimmed by 3 bases and 1 base, with 15 bases remaining between them. The CDR3 length is 16 residues. The chain's CDR3 is CASSIWGAASQETQYF. CDR3 coding DNA: TGTGCCAGTAGTATCTGGGGGGCGGCCAGCCAAGAGACCCAGTACTTC. Drawing the rest from reference TRBV19 and TRBJ2-5, the complete variable domain is DGGITQSPKYLFRKEGQNVTLSCEQNLNHDAMYWYRQDPGQGLRLIYYSQIVNDFQKGDIAEGYSVSREKKESFPLTVTSAQKNPTAFYLCASSIWGAASQETQYFGPGTRLLVL.

The rearrangement links TRBV5-1 to TRBJ2-5, with TRBD1 as a possible D gene (5 bases). V lost 6 bases and J lost 2, with 11 bases in between. Looked up from germline, CDR1 is SGHRS and CDR2 is YFSETQ. This CDR3 is built from 13 residues. The CDR3 spells CASKVQDQETQYF. The CDR3 DNA reads as TGCGCCAGCAAGGTACAGGATCAAGAGACCCAGTACTTC.

This clone was detected a few times. The chain uses TRBV2 and TRBJ2-3; no definite D call. The germline V gene encodes CDR1 SNHLY and CDR2 FYNNEI. The CDR3 contains 14 residues. V gave up 7 bases and J gave up 1 base, with 12 bases separating them. The DNA of the CDR3 is TGTGCCAGCACTAAGGAGTACCGCACAGATACGCAGTATTTT. Protein: CASTKEYRTDTQYF.

In nucleotides, the CDR3 is TGTGCCAGTTCTCGAGTAGCGGGAGGCCATGAGCAGTTCTTC. This gives the protein CASSRVAGGHEQFF. The genes are TRBV27 and TRBJ2-1, with TRBD2 matching 10 bases. After removal of 9 bases from V and 8 bases from J, the junction contained 10 bases not matched to a gene. CDR1 and CDR2 (germline): MNHEY, SMNVEV (reference sequence). This CDR3 has 14 residues.

The chain combines TRBV19 with TRBJ2-1; D possibly corresponds to TRBD2 (6 bases). Between the trimmed V and J ends, which lost 3 bases and 7 bases, there was a span of 10 bases. Germline assignment: CDR1 LNHDA and CDR2 SQIVND (reference sequence). There are 13 residues in the CDR3. CDR3 coding DNA: TGTGCCAGTAGTATTGCCCGGGAGAATGAGCAGTTCTTC. Translated: CASSIARENEQFF.

The chain employs TRBV2 and TRBJ1-1; 7 bases agree with TRBD1. Germline values: CDR1 SNHLY, CDR2 FYNNEI. V lost 7 bases, J lost 5 bases, and 16 bases stayed unmatched. The CDR3 sequence is 16 residues long. In DNA form, the CDR3 reads TGTGCCAGCACCCCCGGGACAGACACTGGGGGGACTGAAGCTTTCTTT. It is translated as CASTPGTDTGGTEAFF.

As concerns this clone: Other DNA sequences from this sample encode an identical CDR3 as well. The gene calls are TRBV27 and TRBJ1-2; D gene uncertain. The CDR3 runs 12 residues. Germline loops: CDR1 MNHEY, CDR2 SMNVEV (reference sequence). Deletions cut 0 bases from V and 5 bases from J, with 4 bases between. Here the CDR3 DNA reads TGTGCCAGCAGTTTATCAGGATATGGCTACACCTTC. Translating it yields CASSLSGYGYTF.

This sequence joins TRBV6-5 and TRBJ1-1; TRBD1 is a possible D gene (6 bases). CDR3 size: 13 residues. Germline V gene sequence: CDR1 MNHEY, CDR2 SVGAGI. V lost 5 bases and J lost 5, with 12 bases in between. CDR3 protein: CASSRGGETEAFF. The CDR3 DNA reads TGTGCCAGCAGTCGAGGGGGAGAGACTGAAGCTTTCTTT.